The 28 T cell receptor beta chains presented below share a single source sample, sequenced in a study of CD8+ T cells in alopecia areata. The authors extracted RNA and reverse transcribed it into cDNA as the sequencing template. Sequenced by immunoSEQ multiplex PCR; TCRdb stores in-frame clones only, minus some. The sample contains some 150,000 clones, more than 45% of which appear only once. Here the sequenced sample was CD8+ T cells sorted from blood, taken at week 0. The receptor set was obtained from a human donor with alopecia areata.

The gene calls are TRBV29-1 and TRBJ2-5; TRBD1 might be the D (6 bases). The CDR3 runs 12 residues. CDR1 is SQVTM and CDR2 is ANQGSEA in the germline V gene. The V end lost 6 bases, the J end lost 2 bases, and 10 bases lay between the germline ends. DNA for the CDR3: TGCAGCGTCTGGGACAATCAAGAGACCCAGTACTTC. This sequence encodes CSVWDNQETQYF. Drawing the rest from reference TRBV29-1 and TRBJ2-5, the complete variable domain is SAVISQKPSRDICQRGTSLTIQCQVDSQVTMMFWYRQQPGQSLTLIATANQGSEATYESGFVIDKFPISRPNLTFSTLTVSNMSPEDSSIYLCSVWDNQETQYFGPGTRLLVL.

The chain is built from TRBV30 and TRBJ2-7; weak D call: TRBD1 (6 bases). The germline V gene encodes CDR1 GTSNPN and CDR2 SVGIG (reference sequence). Trimming pared 5 bases from V and 5 bases from J, leaving 19 bases between. The length of the CDR3 is 14 residues. CDR3 sequence (DNA): TGTGCCTGGTCTACAGGGATCCGCCTGAACGAGCAGTACTTC. Encoded protein: CAWSTGIRLNEQYF.

The sample holds a few counts of this clone. V is TRBV6-6 and J is TRBJ2-7, with D perhaps TRBD2 (5 bases). The CDR3 length is 14 residues. CDR1 is MNHNY, CDR2 SVGAGI, per germline (reference sequence). The V end lost 6 bases, the J end lost 5 bases, and 17 bases lay between the germline ends. Here the CDR3 DNA reads TGTGCCAGCAGCCCTAGGTTAGCGACAAACGAGCAGTACTTC. This encodes CASSPRLATNEQYF.

The J gene is TRBJ2-3, the V gene TRBV10-3; 9 bases align to TRBD2. CDR1 is ENHRY, CDR2 SYGVKD, per germline. The ends lost 9 bases at V and 1 base at J; junction bases unmatched: 2. The CDR3 is 13 residues long. The CDR3 region is CAISGGGTDTQYF. The CDR3, as DNA: TGTGCCATTAGCGGGGGTGGCACAGATACGCAGTATTTT.

The chain recombines TRBV29-1 with TRBJ2-5; D is uncertain. The CDR3 loop spans 13 amino acids. The V end was cut by 7 bases, the J end by 1 base, with 13 bases between. CDR1 and CDR2 from the germline V gene are SQVTM and ANQGSEA. CDR3 DNA sequence: TGCAGCGCCCCGGGCTGGCCCCAAGAGACCCAGTACTTC. This encodes CSAPGWPQETQYF.

Of note for this clone: One end of the junction fails to match germline, which may point to a read error. Within the sample, other DNA sequences also encode this same CDR3. This chain connects TRBV11-2 to TRBJ1-2; possibly TRBD1 for D (5 bases). The CDR3 totals 14 residues. In germline, CDR1 is SGHAT, CDR2 FQNNGV. Written as DNA, the CDR3 is TGCGCCAGCAGCCAAGACAGAAACAACTATGGCTACACCTTC. Encoded protein: CASSQDRNNYGYTF.

For the CDR3, the DNA is TGTGCCAGCAGTTACCTTACAGGGGACCTCTATGGCTACACCTTC. Translation gives CASSYLTGDLYGYTF. The chain carries TRBV6-5 and TRBJ1-2; 7 nucleotides agree with TRBD1. The junction had 7 bases not matched to a gene; V was cut back by 2 bases and J by 4 bases. Germline lookup yields CDR1 MNHEY and CDR2 SVGAGI. The length of the CDR3 is 15 residues.

CDR3 nucleotide sequence: TGCAGCGTTGAATGGAATGGGGACCACCAAGAGACCCAGTACTTC. Translation: CSVEWNGDHQETQYF. The V call is TRBV29-1, the J call TRBJ2-5; possibly TRBD1 or TRBD2 for D (5 bases each). This CDR3 spans 15 amino acids. Looked up from germline, CDR1 is SQVTM and CDR2 is ANQGSEA. V lost 2 bases and J lost 0, with 13 bases in between.

This chain joins TRBV27 and TRBJ1-1; tentatively, D is TRBD1 (5 bases). The CDR3 has 15 residues. The V end lost 1 base, the J end lost 1 base, and 10 bases lay between the germline ends. The germline CDR1 and CDR2 sequences are MNHEY and SMNVEV (reference sequence). CDR3 in amino acids: CASSLFVGTNTEAFF. The CDR3 coding sequence is TGTGCCAGCAGTTTATTTGTGGGGACGAACACTGAAGCTTTCTTT.

The gene calls are TRBV14 and TRBJ2-7; 7 bases line up with TRBD2. The CDR3 covers 17 residues. J lost 3 bases, V lost 1 base, and 12 bases had no gene match. Looked up from germline, CDR1 is SGHDN and CDR2 is FVKESK. CDR3 amino acids: CASSQVVAAGYIYEQYF. DNA for the CDR3: TGTGCCAGCAGCCAAGTGGTGGCAGCGGGGTATATCTACGAGCAGTACTTC.

This clone was seen a handful of times. The chain is built from TRBV7-6 and TRBJ2-7, with TRBD2 matching 13 bases. V gave up 4 bases and J gave up 5 bases; unmatched junction bases: 11. The CDR3 contains 17 residues. Per germline, CDR1 SGHVS and CDR2 FNYEAQ. The CDR3 nucleotides are TGTGCCAGCAGCTCCGCGCCCGTGACTAGCGGGGGGAACGAGCAGTACTTC. It codes for CASSSAPVTSGGNEQYF. The variable domain in full, completed from reference TRBV7-6 and TRBJ2-7, reads GAGVSQSPRYKVTKRGQDVALRCDPISGHVSLYWYRQALGQGPEFLTYFNYEAQQDKSGLPNDRFSAERPEGSISTLTIQRTEQRDSAMYRCASSSAPVTSGGNEQYFGPGTRLTVT.

In DNA, the CDR3 is TGCGCCAGCAGCCAAGCGGCGGCAGGGCAATACTACGAGCAGTACTTC. Amino acid sequence: CASSQAAAGQYYEQYF. The V gene is TRBV4-3, the J gene TRBJ2-7; TRBD1 might be the D (5 bases). The CDR3 extends over 16 amino acids. CDR1 and CDR2 (germline): LGHNA, YSLEER. Trimming left V 1 base short and J 3 bases short, with 16 bases between.

J is TRBJ2-3 and V is TRBV9; 7 bases match TRBD2. Germline-derived CDR1 and CDR2 are SGDLS and YYNGEE. The CDR3 has 14 amino acids. J was trimmed by 2 bases and V by 3 bases; bases with no gene match: 3. Here the CDR3 reads CASSALADTDTQYF. CDR3 sequence (DNA): TGTGCCAGCAGCGCCCTAGCGGACACAGATACGCAGTATTTT. Together with reference TRBV9 and TRBJ2-3, the CDR3 gives the full variable domain: DSGVTQTPKHLITATGQRVTLRCSPRSGDLSVYWYQQSLDQGLQFLIQYYNGEERAKGNILERFSAQQFPDLHSELNLSSLELGDSALYFCASSALADTDTQYFGPGTRLTVL.

The chain uses TRBV27 and TRBJ2-3; TRBD2 matches at 8 bases. Germline V gene data show CDR1 as MNHEY and CDR2 as SMNVEV (reference sequence). The CDR3 sequence is 16 residues long. With V trimmed by 3 bases and J by 0 bases, 5 bases remained unmatched. CDR3 in amino acids: CASSFLGGASTDTQYF. The DNA of the CDR3 is TGTGCCAGCAGTTTCCTCGGGGGGGCTAGCACAGATACGCAGTATTTT.

This clone was seen a few times. This chain joins TRBV2 and TRBJ1-3; no definite D call. CDR1 is SNHLY, CDR2 FYNNEI, per germline. This CDR3 is built from 15 residues. The V end lost 9 bases, the J end lost 0 bases, and 15 bases lay between the germline ends. The CDR3 nucleotides read TGTGCCAGTTGTACGGACCTGAGCTCTGGAAACACCATATATTTT. Protein: CASCTDLSSGNTIYF. The whole variable domain, filled in from reference TRBV2 and TRBJ1-3, reads EPEVTQTPSHQVTQMGQEVILRCVPISNHLYFYWYRQILGQKVEFLVSFYNNEISEKSEIFDDQFSVERPDGSNFTLKIRSTKLEDSAMYFCASCTDLSSGNTIYFGEGSWLTVV.

This clone was recorded a few times. The chain recombines TRBV7-9 with TRBJ1-1; no definite D call. The V and J ends lost 4 bases and 0 bases respectively, with 12 bases between them. This CDR3 contains 15 residues. The V gene's germline CDR1 is SEHNR and CDR2 FQNEAQ (reference sequence). CDR3 sequence: CASSSGRGVNTEAFF. The CDR3 nucleotides are TGTGCCAGCAGCTCTGGCCGGGGAGTGAACACTGAAGCTTTCTTT. Supplemented by reference TRBV7-9 and TRBJ1-1, the full variable domain reads DTGVSQNPRHKITKRGQNVTFRCDPISEHNRLYWYRQTLGQGPEFLTYFQNEAQLEKSRLLSDRFSAERPKGSFSTLEIQRTEQGDSAMYLCASSSGRGVNTEAFFGQGTRLTVV.

This chain links TRBV29-1 with TRBJ1-4, with D tentatively TRBD1 (5 bases). V was trimmed by 4 bases and J by 5 bases, leaving 14 bases between them. The CDR3 runs 14 residues. Germline CDR1 and CDR2: SQVTM and ANQGSEA. CDR3 in amino acids: CSVVFPKGNEKLFF. As DNA, the CDR3 is TGCAGCGTTGTATTCCCAAAGGGGAATGAAAAACTGTTTTTT.

This clone was seen just once. V usage is TRBV15 and J usage is TRBJ2-5; D not certain. CDR1 and CDR2 from the germline V gene are LNHNV and YYDKDF (reference sequence). The CDR3 loop spans 13 amino acids. Deletions cut 3 bases from V and 0 bases from J, with 5 bases between. This chain's CDR3 is CATSSRDQETQYF. The CDR3 nucleotides are TGTGCCACCAGCAGCCGCGACCAAGAGACCCAGTACTTC. Filled out from reference TRBV15 and TRBJ2-5, the complete variable domain reads DAMVIQNPRYQVTQFGKPVTLSCSQTLNHNVMYWYQQKSSQAPKLLFHYYDKDFNNEADTPDNFQSRRPNTSFCFLDIRSPGLGDTAMYLCATSSRDQETQYFGPGTRLLVL.

Only one count was recorded for this clone. The chain joins TRBV18 to TRBJ2-7, with D unclear. CDR3 length equals 13 residues. Germline V lookup: CDR1 KGHSH, CDR2 LQKENI. The V gene lost 3 bases and the J gene lost 3 bases, with 9 bases spanning the gap. Written as DNA, the CDR3 is TGTGCCAGCTCACCCATCGAGAACTACGAGCAGTACTTC. It encodes CASSPIENYEQYF.

CDR3: CASSFLGDNEQFF. CDR3 in DNA: TGTGCCAGCAGCTTCTTAGGGGACAATGAGCAGTTCTTC. This chain links TRBV5-6 with TRBJ2-1, with a tentative D call TRBD1 (5 bases). Germline V gives CDR1 SGHDT, CDR2 YYEEEE. The CDR3 consists of 13 residues. The germline V and J ends were trimmed by 2 bases and 5 bases, with 8 bases remaining between them.

The J gene is TRBJ1-5, the V gene TRBV2; no clear D. V shed 7 bases and J shed 2 bases, with 12 bases lying between them. CDR1 is SNHLY and CDR2 is FYNNEI in the germline V gene. The length of the CDR3 is 14 residues. The CDR3 sequence: CASKYPGGNQPQHF. CDR3 DNA: TGTGCCAGCAAGTACCCGGGTGGCAATCAGCCCCAGCATTTT.

V is TRBV14 and J is TRBJ1-6; D ambiguous. V lost 3 bases and J 16 bases, leaving 16 bases between the germline ends. CDR1 is SGHDN and CDR2 is FVKESK in the germline V gene. The CDR3 is 13 amino acids. The CDR3 protein is CASSQGSVRELHF. DNA for the CDR3: TGTGCCAGCAGCCAGGGATCGGTACGAGAACTCCACTTT. The full variable domain, completed using reference TRBV14 and TRBJ1-6, is EAGVTQFPSHSVIEKGQTVTLRCDPISGHDNLYWYRRVMGKEIKFLLHFVKESKQDESGMPNNRFLAERTGGTYSTLKVQPAELEDSGVYFCASSQGSVRELHFGNGTRLTVT.

The rearrangement links TRBV7-9 to TRBJ1-2, with D perhaps TRBD1 (5 bases). Trimming left V 6 bases short and J 3 bases short, with 20 bases between. This CDR3 spans 16 amino acids. CDR1 and CDR2 from the germline V gene are SEHNR and FQNEAQ (reference sequence). CDR3 nucleotide sequence: TGTGCCAGCAGATCTACCTCAGTGGGGGAGGACTATGGCTACACCTTC. Translated: CASRSTSVGEDYGYTF.

The chain links TRBV5-7 to TRBJ1-2; the D is unclear. TRBV5-7 falls under the ORF class, with uncertain function. Trimming removed 6 bases at V and 7 bases at J, with 19 bases between. This CDR3 comprises 14 residues. CDR3 protein: CASNKNDMYIGYTF. CDR3 DNA: TGTGCCAGCAACAAGAACGATATGTACATTGGCTACACCTTC.

This clone was found a few times. This chain uses TRBV19 with TRBJ2-7; the D gene is possibly TRBD1 (5 bases). The CDR3 sequence is 13 residues long. The V and J ends lost 5 bases and 5 bases respectively, with 13 bases between them. Germline V gives CDR1 LNHDA, CDR2 SQIVND (reference sequence). The CDR3 protein is CASSFQGAHEQYF. In nucleotides, the CDR3 is TGTGCCAGTAGTTTTCAGGGCGCCCACGAGCAGTACTTC.

This clone came up once. Written as DNA, the CDR3 is TGTGCCTGGAGTGAAGGGGACAGGGGTAATGAGCAGTTCTTC. Protein product: CAWSEGDRGNEQFF. The chain recombines TRBV30 with TRBJ2-1; 10 bases align to TRBD1. This CDR3 region has 14 residues. V was pared by 1 base and J by 7 bases, with 4 bases of the junction left unmatched. Germline V CDR1 and CDR2: GTSNPN, SVGIG (reference sequence).

With respect to this clone: The sample has other DNA sequences that encode this CDR3 too. This chain links TRBV29-1 with TRBJ1-1; D ambiguous. V gave up 6 bases and J gave up 4 bases, with 9 bases separating them. The CDR3 length is 11 residues. Per germline, CDR1 SQVTM and CDR2 ANQGSEA. In DNA, the CDR3 is TGCAGCGTAGATGAGGGCACTGAAGCTTTCTTT. Amino acids: CSVDEGTEAFF.

The chain has TRBV13 and TRBJ1-5, with unresolved D. The V and J ends lost 0 bases and 3 bases respectively, with 9 bases between them. This CDR3 has 15 residues. Germline lookup yields CDR1 PRHDT and CDR2 FYEKMQ (reference sequence). CDR3 nucleotides: TGTGCCAGCAGCTTAGGGGCCTCATACAATCAGCCCCAGCATTTT. It specifies CASSLGASYNQPQHF. Using reference TRBV13 and TRBJ1-5 for the parts outside the CDR3, the full variable domain is AAGVIQSPRHLIKEKRETATLKCYPIPRHDTVYWYQQGPGQDPQFLISFYEKMQSDKGSIPDRFSAQQFSDYHSELNMSSLELGDSALYFCASSLGASYNQPQHFGDGTRLSIL.